These T cell receptor beta chains were read from a single sample in a study of blood T cell repertoires in COVID-19. TCRdb's table, derived via immunoSEQ multiplex PCR, lists solely in-frame clones and lacks some. The repertoire includes about 100,000 clones, roughly nine tenths of them detected once, and roughly 7.3% sits in the top ten. The material sequenced was peripheral blood. These receptors all stem from a man aged 25 to 40 in a cohort sampled during active COVID-19. Both conserved end residues are part of each CDR3. The D gene is left open where the match is weak. The size entry is marked missing in some rows and otherwise reads once, few, many or a size class.

-,TRBJ2-3,-,TRBV7-3,TGTGCCAGCAGCCCCCACGGGGAACCTACAGATACGCAGTATTTT,CASSPHGEPTDTQYF
-,TRBJ1-2,many,TRBV30,TGTGCCTGGACGAATCCAACAGTGACTAACTATGGCTACACCTTC,CAWTNPTVTNYGYTF
TRBD2,TRBJ2-5,-,TRBV2,TGTGCCAGCAGTGACGAGCGGGGGGGCCGGGAGACCCAGTACTTC,CASSDERGGRETQYF
TRBD1,TRBJ1-6,-,TRBV4-1,TGCGCCAGCAGCCAACCTCCCCCCGGGACAGCCTTGAGCTCCTATAATTCACCCCTCCACTTT,CASSQPPPGTALSSYNSPLHF
-,TRBJ2-3,once,TRBV10-3,TGTGCCATCAGTGGGGGGCCGGGCACAGATACGCAGTATTTT,CAISGGPGTDTQYF
-,TRBJ1-2,-,TRBV19,TGTGCCAGTAGTATGCCCTTCGCGGGGGGCAATGGCTACACCTTC,CASSMPFAGGNGYTF
-,TRBJ2-2,once,TRBV7-8,TGTGCCAGCAGCCCCGGGTCGGGCAGGGGTATCACCGGGGAGCTGTTTTTT,CASSPGSGRGITGELFF
-,TRBJ2-7,-,TRBV21-1,TGTGCCAGCAGCAAACCCGGACACGGATCTTCCTACGAGCAGTACTTC,CASSKPGHGSSYEQYF
-,TRBJ1-2,-,TRBV5-1,TGCGCCAGCAGCTTGGGGCAGGGAAATGGCTACACCTTC,CASSLGQGNGYTF
-,TRBJ2-3,few,TRBV7-2,TGTGCCAGCAGCTCGGGACAACCCCACACAGATACGCAGTATTTT,CASSSGQPHTDTQYF
TRBD2,TRBJ2-1,-,TRBV2,TGTGCCAGCGCGCCCGTAATTAGCGGGGGGGCCTACGGTGAGCAGTTCTTC,CASAPVISGGAYGEQFF
TRBD1,TRBJ2-1,-,TRBV6-2/TRBV6-3,TGTGCCAGCAGTACTTGGGGGACAGGACACAATGAGCAGTTCTTC,CASSTWGTGHNEQFF
-,TRBJ2-1,few,TRBV6-2/TRBV6-3,TGTGCCAGCAGTTACTCCCGGGGGGCTATGAATGAGCAGTTCTTC,CASSYSRGAMNEQFF
-,TRBJ2-7,-,TRBV2,TGTGCCAGCAAGCGGCCTCTCTCTAAGGACGAGCAGTACTTC,CASKRPLSKDEQYF
-,TRBJ2-7,-,TRBV5-1,TGCGCCAGCAGCTCAACAGGGCCCGAGCAGTACTTC,CASSSTGPEQYF
-,TRBJ1-4,-,TRBV28,TGTGCCAGCAGTTCCCGAGGAGGTGGGGATGAAAAACTGTTTTTT,CASSSRGGGDEKLFF
-,TRBJ1-3,-,TRBV28,TGTGCCAGCAGTCCGGAGGACGGAACTGGAAACACCATATATTTT,CASSPEDGTGNTIYF
-,TRBJ1-5,-,TRBV5-6,TGTGCCAGCAGCTCAAGGGGCGGTCAGCCCCAGCATTTT,CASSSRGGQPQHF
-,TRBJ2-3,few,TRBV7-3,TGTGCCAGCAGCTCACAGCATAGCACAGATACGCAGTATTTT,CASSSQHSTDTQYF
-,TRBJ1-3,-,TRBV28,TGTGCCAGCACAACAGGGTACGGAAACACCATATATTTT,CASTTGYGNTIYF
-,TRBJ2-1,-,TRBV30,TGTGCCTTCCTCACGCTTGGGAGCGCGGACAATGAGCAGTTCTTC,CAFLTLGSADNEQFF
TRBD2,TRBJ2-3,-,TRBV3-1/TRBV3-2,TGTGCCAGCAGCCCTACCTCAGCGGGGTTATACACAGATACGCAGTATTTT,CASSPTSAGLYTDTQYF
-,TRBJ1-2,-,TRBV15,TGTGCCACCAGCAGAGGACGGGACTATGGCTACACCTTC,CATSRGRDYGYTF
-,TRBJ2-3,-,TRBV4-3,TGCGCCAGCAGCCAAGACGGATCGGGGGGCACAGATACGCAGTATTTT,CASSQDGSGGTDTQYF
-,TRBJ2-7,-,TRBV2,TGTGCCAGCAACTCTGACAGACCCTACGAGCAGTACTTC,CASNSDRPYEQYF
-,TRBJ2-1,-,TRBV5-1,TGCGCCAGCAGCTTGGCCATAGGCAGTATTAGCCATGAGCAGTTCTTC,CASSLAIGSISHEQFF
-,TRBJ1-3,-,TRBV3-1/TRBV3-2,TGTGCCAGCAGCCCGAAGGCGGGGGGCTCTGGAAACACCATATATTTT,CASSPKAGGSGNTIYF
TRBD1,TRBJ1-2,-,TRBV29-1,TGCAGCGTTGACGAGCCGGACAGGGGAAACTATGGCTACACCTTC,CSVDEPDRGNYGYTF
TRBD1,TRBJ1-3,-,TRBV5-8,TGTGCCAGCAGCTTGGGGACAGGGGGTCAATCTGGAAACACCATATATTTT,CASSLGTGGQSGNTIYF
-,TRBJ1-3,-,TRBV6-7,TGTGCCAGCAGTTACGGGGGCAACTCTGGAAACACCATATATTTT,CASSYGGNSGNTIYF
-,TRBJ2-7,-,TRBV5-1,TGCGCCAGCAGCCCGGGACTCTCAAGGGAGCAGTACTTC,CASSPGLSREQYF
-,TRBJ2-1,-,TRBV11-2,TGTGCCAGCAGCTTTAGTGGCAATGAGCAGTTCTTC,CASSFSGNEQFF
TRBD2,TRBJ2-1,-,TRBV7-2,TGTGCCAGCAGCTTAAATCGCCTAGCGGGTGGTGAGCAGTTCTTC,CASSLNRLAGGEQFF
TRBD1,TRBJ1-2,-,TRBV7-2,TGTGCCAGCAGCCTGCTGAGGACAGGGATCGATGGCTACACCTTC,CASSLLRTGIDGYTF
-,TRBJ2-1,-,TRBV24-1,TGTGCCACCAGTGATTTGGGTCAGGGGTACAATGAGCAGTTCTTC,CATSDLGQGYNEQFF
-,TRBJ2-2,-,TRBV2,TGTGCCAGCCGGTGGACAGAGAGTGGCGGGGAGCTGTTTTTT,CASRWTESGGELFF
TRBD2,TRBJ2-2,few,TRBV5-1,TGCGCCAGCAGCCCTGCACCGGGGACTAGCCCCGGGGAGCTGTTTTTT,CASSPAPGTSPGELFF
TRBD2,TRBJ2-7,-,TRBV27,TGTGCCAGCAGTTTATCTAGCGGGGACTCCTACGAGCAGTACTTC,CASSLSSGDSYEQYF
TRBD2,TRBJ2-1,-,TRBV10-3,TGTGCCATCAGTGAAACTAGCGGGGGAGTCTACAATGAGCAGTTCTTC,CAISETSGGVYNEQFF
-,TRBJ2-5,once,TRBV30,TGTGCCTGGAGGGACTTTGGGGAGACCCAGTACTTC,CAWRDFGETQYF
-,TRBJ2-1,-,TRBV29-1,TGCAGCGTTGAGGCTGGCTCCTACAATGAGCAGTTCTTC,CSVEAGSYNEQFF
TRBD1,TRBJ1-2,-,TRBV6-4,TGTGCCAGCAGCGTCCACTGGGACAGATATAACTATGGCTACACCTTC,CASSVHWDRYNYGYTF
-,TRBJ1-2,-,TRBV9,TGTGCCAGCAGCCCACCCAGACAGGCCCTCGACTATGGCTACACCTTC,CASSPPRQALDYGYTF
-,TRBJ1-1,-,TRBV7-9,TGTGCCAGCAGCCGCCCCAGGGTGAACACTGAAGCTTTCTTT,CASSRPRVNTEAFF
TRBD1,TRBJ2-5,-,TRBV7-8,TGTGCCAGCAGCCCGAGATGGGACAGCCGCCAAGAGACCCAGTACTTC,CASSPRWDSRQETQYF
TRBD1,TRBJ2-1,-,TRBV5-6,TGTGCCAGCAGCTATACAAGGACAGGGTACAATGAGCAGTTCTTC,CASSYTRTGYNEQFF
-,TRBJ2-7,once,TRBV5-1,TGCGCCAGCAGCACAGCATACGAGCAGTACTTC,CASSTAYEQYF
-,TRBJ1-2,-,TRBV5-4,TGTGCCAGCAGCTACAGGAATCCCAAGGGCGGCTACACCTTC,CASSYRNPKGGYTF
-,TRBJ1-5,few,TRBV5-1,TGCGCCAGCAGCCCTGACCAGGGACAGCCCCAGCATTTT,CASSPDQGQPQHF
-,TRBJ2-2,-,TRBV12-3/TRBV12-4,TGTGCCAGCAGTTCCTACACCGGGGAGCTGTTTTTT,CASSSYTGELFF
-,TRBJ2-3,-,TRBV6-6,TGTGCCAGCACCCCGGGGAGGGGGGCCGGAGATACGCAGTATTTT,CASTPGRGAGDTQYF
TRBD1,TRBJ2-2,-,TRBV10-3,TGTGCCACCCTAAGGACAGGGAACACCGGGGAGCTGTTTTTT,CATLRTGNTGELFF
-,TRBJ1-6,-,TRBV15,TGTGCCACCAGCCCCCCGGCAGGAAATAATTCACCCCTCCACTTT,CATSPPAGNNSPLHF
-,TRBJ2-3,once,TRBV7-9,TGTGCCAGCAGCCCCTTCTCGAGCACAGATACGCAGTATTTT,CASSPFSSTDTQYF
-,TRBJ2-7,-,TRBV11-2,TGTGCCAGCAGCTTCTCTAGGGGCCCCTACGAGCAGTACTTC,CASSFSRGPYEQYF